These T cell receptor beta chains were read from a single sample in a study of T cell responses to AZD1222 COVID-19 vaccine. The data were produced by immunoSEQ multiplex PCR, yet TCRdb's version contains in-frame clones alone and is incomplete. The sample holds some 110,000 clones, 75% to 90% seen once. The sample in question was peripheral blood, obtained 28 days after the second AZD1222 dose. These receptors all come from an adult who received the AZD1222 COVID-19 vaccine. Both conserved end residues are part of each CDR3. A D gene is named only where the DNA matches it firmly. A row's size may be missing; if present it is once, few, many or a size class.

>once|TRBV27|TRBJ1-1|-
TGTGCCAGCAGTCAGGGTTCTGAAGCTTTCTTT
CASSQGSEAFF
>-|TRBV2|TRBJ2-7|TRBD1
TGTGCCAGCAGGCCGACAGGGGGAAGGTACGAGCAGTACTTC
CASRPTGGRYEQYF
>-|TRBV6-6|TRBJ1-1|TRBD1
TGTGCCAGCAGTCGACAGGGTGCCACTGAAGCTTTCTTT
CASSRQGATEAFF
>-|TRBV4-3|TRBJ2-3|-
TGCGCCAGCAGCCAAGAACCCCCACGAGCAGGTCTGAGCACAGATACGCAGTATTTT
CASSQEPPRAGLSTDTQYF
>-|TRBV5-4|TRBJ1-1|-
TGTGCCAGCAGGGCAGAGGGAAGAGCTTTCTTT
CASRAEGRAFF
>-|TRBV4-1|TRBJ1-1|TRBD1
TGCGCCAGTGGACAGGGGGTAACTGCTTTCTTT
CASGQGVTAFF
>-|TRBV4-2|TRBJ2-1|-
TGTGCCAGCAGCCAAGGGGTTGGCTCCTACAATGAGCAGTTCTTC
CASSQGVGSYNEQFF
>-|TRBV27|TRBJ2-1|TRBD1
TGTGCCAGCAGTTCCCAGACAGGGTGGGCCTACAATGAGCAGTTCTTC
CASSSQTGWAYNEQFF
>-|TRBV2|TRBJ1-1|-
TGTGCCAGCAGTGAAAACAGGGCGAACACTGAAGCTTTCTTT
CASSENRANTEAFF
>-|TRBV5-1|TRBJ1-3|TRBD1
TGCGCCAGCAGCCCTCGGAGGGGGCAGGTGGACACCATATATTTT
CASSPRRGQVDTIYF
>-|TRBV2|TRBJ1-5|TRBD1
TGTGCCAGCACCGAGGACAGGGGGAATCAGCCCCAGCATTTT
CASTEDRGNQPQHF
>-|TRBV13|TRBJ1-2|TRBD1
TGTGCCAGCAGCAAGTCCGGGACAGGGGATTTTCACACCTTC
CASSKSGTGDFHTF
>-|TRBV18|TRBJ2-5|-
TGTGCCAGCTCACCACCTAGCTCCCAGCAAGAGACCCAGTACTTC
CASSPPSSQQETQYF
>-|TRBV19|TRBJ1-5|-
TGTGCCAGTAATAGCAATCAGCCCCAGCATTTT
CASNSNQPQHF
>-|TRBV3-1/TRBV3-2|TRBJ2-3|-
TGTGCCAGCAGCCAAGTTTGGGGTAGCACAGATACGCAGTATTTT
CASSQVWGSTDTQYF
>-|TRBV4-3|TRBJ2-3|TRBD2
TGCGCCAGCAGCCAAGATTTGCTAGCCCGGGCGGGGGGGACGCAGTATTTT
CASSQDLLARAGGTQYF
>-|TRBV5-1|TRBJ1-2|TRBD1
TGCGCCAGCAGCCAAAGGACAGGGGAGGGCTATGGCTACACCTTC
CASSQRTGEGYGYTF
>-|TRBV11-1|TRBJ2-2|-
TGTGCCAGCAGCTCTAGAGGCACTACTCACGGGGAGCTGTTTTTT
CASSSRGTTHGELFF
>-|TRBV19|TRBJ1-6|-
TGTGCCAGTAGTATGGGGAATTCACCCCTCCACTTT
CASSMGNSPLHF
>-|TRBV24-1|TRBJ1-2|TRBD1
TGTGCCACCAGTGCAGGGGGCTATGGCTACACCTTC
CATSAGGYGYTF
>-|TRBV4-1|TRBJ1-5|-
TGCGCCAGCAGCCGTCGGACGGCGGATAGCAATCAGCCCCAGCATTTT
CASSRRTADSNQPQHF
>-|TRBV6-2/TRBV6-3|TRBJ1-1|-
TGTGCCAGCAGTTACGTCGGGATGGTAACTTTCTTT
CASSYVGMVTFF
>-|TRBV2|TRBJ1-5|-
TGTGCCAGCAGTGATCCACCAGCGAGTCAGCCCCAGCATTTT
CASSDPPASQPQHF
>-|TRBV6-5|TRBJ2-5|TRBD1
TGTGCCAGCAGCCTCGGGACAGGGAAGCAAGAGACCCAGTACTTC
CASSLGTGKQETQYF
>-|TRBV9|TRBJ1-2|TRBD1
TGTGCCAGCAGCGTAGCCGCCATGGACAGGGCGTATGGCTACACCTTC
CASSVAAMDRAYGYTF
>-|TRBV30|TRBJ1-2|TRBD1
TGTGCCTGGAGCGGGACAGAGTATGGCTACACCTTC
CAWSGTEYGYTF
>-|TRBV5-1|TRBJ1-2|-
TGCGCCACCTCTCGGGCACCAGGAGATGGCTACACCTTC
CATSRAPGDGYTF
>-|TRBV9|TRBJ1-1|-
TGTGCCAGCAGCGTAGGACAGACGAACACTGAAGCTTTCTTT
CASSVGQTNTEAFF
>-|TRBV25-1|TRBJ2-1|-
TGTGCCAGCAGGGGTAACTTCGATGAGCAGTTCTTC
CASRGNFDEQFF
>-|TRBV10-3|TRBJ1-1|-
TGTGCCATCAGTAGGCAGGGGACCAACACTGAAGCTTTCTTT
CAISRQGTNTEAFF
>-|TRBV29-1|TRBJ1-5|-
TGCAGCGTTGAAGACCCGAATCAGCCCCAGCATTTT
CSVEDPNQPQHF
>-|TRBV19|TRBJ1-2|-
TGTGCCAGTAGCCTGGGGTCCGTTACCTATGGCTACACCTTC
CASSLGSVTYGYTF
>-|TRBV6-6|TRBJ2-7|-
TGTGCCAGCACCACTACAATTAGCGGCCCCTACGAGCAGTACTTC
CASTTTISGPYEQYF
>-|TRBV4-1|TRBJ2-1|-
TGCGCCAGCAGCCAACAGGGGTCTGAGCAGTTCTTC
CASSQQGSEQFF
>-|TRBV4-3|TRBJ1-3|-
TGCGCCAGCAGCCACCAGGGACCCCGAAGCACCATATATTTT
CASSHQGPRSTIYF
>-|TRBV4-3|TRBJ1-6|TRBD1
TGCGCCAGCAGCCCAACAGGGGGATCGCCTAACTCACCCCTCCACTTT
CASSPTGGSPNSPLHF
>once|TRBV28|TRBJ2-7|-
TGTGCCTCCGAGGGCGACAGCAAGAGCTCCTACGAGCAGTACTTC
CASEGDSKSSYEQYF
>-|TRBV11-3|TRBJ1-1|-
TGTGCCAGCAGCTTGGGGAGACGCGCGGAAGCTTTCTTT
CASSLGRRAEAFF
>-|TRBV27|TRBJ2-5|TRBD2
TGTGCCAGCAGTTATCGACTAGCGATCCCTGAAGAGACCCAGTACTTC
CASSYRLAIPEETQYF
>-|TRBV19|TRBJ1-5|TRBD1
TGTGCCAGTAGTTCATCGGGACAGAATTATCAGCCCCAGCATTTT
CASSSSGQNYQPQHF
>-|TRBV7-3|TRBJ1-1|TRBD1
TGTGCCAGCAGCTCCGGACAGGGGGCCCTGAACACTGAAGCTTTCTTT
CASSSGQGALNTEAFF
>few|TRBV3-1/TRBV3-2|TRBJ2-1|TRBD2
TGTGCCAGCAGCCAAAGGACTAGCGCGTACAATGAGCAGTTCTTC
CASSQRTSAYNEQFF
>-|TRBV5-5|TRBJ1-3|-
TGTGCCAGCAGCTTTGAATCTGGAAACACCATATATTTT
CASSFESGNTIYF
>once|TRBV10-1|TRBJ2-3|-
TGCGCCAGCAGTGAGATCGGCAGGATTGATACGCAGTATTTT
CASSEIGRIDTQYF
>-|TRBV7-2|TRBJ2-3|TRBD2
TGTGCCAGCAGCTTAATCGGAGGCGGCGGGGGGTTCACAGATACGCAGTATTTT
CASSLIGGGGGFTDTQYF
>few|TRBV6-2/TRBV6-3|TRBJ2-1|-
TGTGCCAGCAGTTCTAGAGTCACTGAGCAGTTCTTC
CASSSRVTEQFF
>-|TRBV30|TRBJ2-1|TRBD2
TGTGCCTGGAGTGGAGCGGGGGGGCTCCTTGAGCAGTTCTTC
CAWSGAGGLLEQFF
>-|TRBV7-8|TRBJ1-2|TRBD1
TGTGCCAGCAGCTTATACAGGGGGCTTGGCTACACCTTC
CASSLYRGLGYTF
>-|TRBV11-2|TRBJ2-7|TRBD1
TGTGCCAGCAGCTCGCGACAGGGTAACCACGAGCAGTACTTC
CASSSRQGNHEQYF
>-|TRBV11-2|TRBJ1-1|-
TGTGCCAGCAGCTTAAAGTTCGCTGAAGCTTTCTTT
CASSLKFAEAFF
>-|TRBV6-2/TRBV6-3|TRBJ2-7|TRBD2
TGTGCCAGCAGTCCCCCGGGGCGAGCGGGGGACTACGAGCAGTACTTC
CASSPPGRAGDYEQYF
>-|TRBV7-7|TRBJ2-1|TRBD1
TGTGCCAGCAGCCGCGAATGGGGACAGTATGTTGAGAATGAGCAGTTCTTC
CASSREWGQYVENEQFF